The present entry profiles one T cell receptor (beta chain) with its context. The CDR3 has 15 residues. After removal of 4 bases from V and 0 bases from J, the junction contained 1 base not matched to a gene. Germline lookup yields CDR1 SGHTA and CDR2 FQGTGA. The data were obtained in a study of blood T cell repertoires in COVID-19. The data were produced by immunoSEQ multiplex PCR, yet TCRdb's version contains in-frame clones alone and is incomplete. The table lists about 270,000 clones, around 90% of them singletons. This sequence joins TRBV7-3 and TRBJ2-3, with TRBD2 identical over 10 bases. The sample was peripheral blood. The TCR originated in a person aged 18-35 years with COVID-19, enrolled during active disease. CDR3 loop: CASSSLAGSTDTQYF. DNA for the CDR3: TGTGCCAGCAGCTCACTAGCGGGGAGCACAGATACGCAGTATTTT.